Listed here are 6 T cell receptor beta chains from one sample, sequenced in a study of PD-1 blockade in mismatch repair-deficient tumors (dated by TCRdb to about 2017). Library prep was done by the immunoSEQ multiplex PCR assay. TCRdb carries this immuneACCESS record with in-frame sequences only. Its versions omit some clonotypes, under half of them owing to an unresolved V gene in the studies checked, with the rest unexplained. Counted in this sample were 100,000 to 150,000 clones; around 86% of them appeared once. Of the sample, roughly 13% is held by the ten largest clones. The sample consisted of peripheral blood, taken 44 weeks after starting pembrolizumab. All receptors derive from an adult with mismatch repair-deficient cancer.

The CDR3, as DNA: TGTGCCAGCAGCTTAGGACGTGGAGGGGCGACCTACGAGCAGTACTTC. It yields the protein CASSLGRGGATYEQYF. The V and J genes are TRBV7-2 and TRBJ2-7; TRBD2 might be the D (6 bases). Between the trimmed V and J ends, which lost 1 base and 2 bases, there was a span of 15 bases. The germline V gene encodes CDR1 SGHTA and CDR2 FQGNSA. The CDR3 has 16 amino acids.

The chain couples TRBV5-4 to TRBJ1-2; perhaps TRBD1 as D (5 bases). CDR1 and CDR2 from the germline V gene are SGHNT and YYREEE (reference sequence). This CDR3 contains 16 residues. V lost 1 base and J lost 4, with 17 bases in between. This CDR3 reads CASSLPTQGVGYGYTF. The CDR3 bases are TGTGCCAGCAGCTTGCCTACTCAGGGAGTTGGCTATGGCTACACCTTC.

The V call is TRBV10-3, the J call TRBJ2-5; D gene uncertain. V was clipped by 3 bases and J by 5 bases, with 10 bases between them. This CDR3 contains 13 residues. CDR1 is ENHRY and CDR2 is SYGVKD in the germline V gene. The CDR3 spells CAISEGDRETQYF. The CDR3 nucleotides are TGTGCCATCAGTGAAGGTGATCGGGAGACCCAGTACTTC.

This CDR3 is CASSSAGDVYGYTF. DNA of the CDR3: TGTGCCAGCAGCTCCGCAGGGGACGTCTATGGCTACACCTTC. The chain combines TRBV7-9 with TRBJ1-2; D is perhaps TRBD1 (6 bases). The V and J ends lost 4 bases and 4 bases respectively, with 13 bases between them. This CDR3 has 14 residues. From germline, CDR1 is SEHNR and CDR2 FQNEAQ (reference sequence).

This chain links TRBV2 with TRBJ1-2; D may be TRBD1 (5 bases). V was cut by 1 base and J by 7 bases, with 13 bases left in between. The germline CDR1 and CDR2 sequences are SNHLY and FYNNEI. The CDR3 extends over 14 amino acids. CDR3 region: CASSEGEGLGGYTF. CDR3 nucleotides: TGTGCCAGCAGTGAAGGAGAGGGGCTAGGTGGCTACACCTTC.

The chain has TRBV11-2 and TRBJ2-5; 8 bases are a match to TRBD1. The CDR3 covers 15 residues. The V gene's germline CDR1 is SGHAT and CDR2 FQNNGV. V trimming: 5 bases; J trimming: 2 bases; junction bases outside the gene matches: 7. CDR3 residues: CASSRTGRTQETQYF. For the CDR3, the DNA is TGTGCCAGCAGCCGGACAGGGAGGACACAAGAGACCCAGTACTTC.